The TCR beta chain under discussion was sequenced for a study of cytomegalovirus exposure and HLA in healthy donors. Both 60 Vbeta primers and 13 Jbeta primers went into the PCR. In the source study's methods: Around 80 million unique TCR beta chains, approximately 11 million of them shared, were counted by a later analysis. Repertoires were generated with immunoSEQ multiplex PCR, while TCRdb's copy carries only in-frame clones and drops some. That table gives V, J and clone size, and the DNA gave D and trimming. The table shows some 170,000 clones, with 65% to 75% occurring only once. At the time of sampling, donors were nominally healthy, though unrecorded immune exposures were likely. Not recorded for this donor was the CMV serostatus. V was clipped by 0 bases and J by 9 bases; unmatched bases: 12. The germline gives CDR1 MGHRA, CDR2 YSYEKL. The CDR3 contains 18 residues.

This receptor was taken from a human donor in good health. The specimen was PBMCs. This chain links TRBV4-1 with TRBJ1-6, with 9 bases fitting TRBD1. The CDR3 bases are TGCGCCAGCAGCCAAGAAGGGACAGGGTCTCATTTTTTTTCACCCCTCCACTTT. It codes for CASSQEGTGSHFFSPLHF.